These 28 T cell receptor beta chains originate from one sample sequenced in a study of PD-L1 blockade in urothelial cancer. Clones were read by immunoSEQ multiplex PCR, and TCRdb kept only the in-frame ones, dropping some. The sample has 130,000 or so clones; 70% to 85% are singletons. The time point here: pretreatment peripheral blood. Specimen: PBMCs, collected around atezolizumab (anti-PD-L1) treatment. These receptors all stem from a man aged 50 or older with urothelial cancer.

The V gene is TRBV21-1, the J gene TRBJ2-2; the table names TRBD2, a call not compared with the DNA. TRBV21-1 is deemed a pseudogene. The CDR3 extends over 17 amino acids. The CDR3 loop is CASSKEPGRGGTGELFF. The CDR3 nucleotides read TGTGCCAGCAGCAAAGAACCGGGACGGGGGGGGACCGGGGAGCTGTTTTTT.

The chain links TRBV6-1 to TRBJ1-3; D remains ambiguous. The ends were cut back, 0 bases at V and 8 bases at J, with 8 bases in the middle. The CDR3 consists of 13 residues. Germline assignment: CDR1 MNHNS and CDR2 SASEGT. Here the CDR3 reads CASSEAGVYTIYF. CDR3 sequence (DNA): TGTGCCAGCAGTGAAGCGGGCGTGTACACCATATATTTT.

The genes are TRBV7-2 and TRBJ2-7, with TRBD1 identical over 10 bases. The length of the CDR3 is 15 residues. V shed 6 bases and J 3 bases; nucleotides not matched to a gene: 8. The germline V gene has CDR1 SGHTA and CDR2 FQGNSA. The CDR3 nucleotides read TGTGCCAGCAGGGGGGACAGGGGAAGCTACTACGAGCAGTACTTC. Translated, it gives CASRGDRGSYYEQYF.

The rearrangement links TRBV29-1 to TRBJ2-2; D is possibly TRBD1 (6 bases). This CDR3 contains 14 residues. Per germline, CDR1 SQVTM and CDR2 ANQGSEA. Trimming removed 6 bases at V and 1 base at J, with 12 bases between. CDR3 in DNA: TGCAGCGTAGCAGGGGACCTGAACACCGGGGAGCTGTTTTTT. It specifies CSVAGDLNTGELFF.

The chain joins TRBV6-1 to TRBJ2-7; 7 nucleotides align to TRBD2. Germline CDR1 reads MNHNS; CDR2 reads SASEGT. This CDR3 has 15 residues. With 0 bases clipped from V and 2 bases from J, the junction kept 4 bases outside the gene matches. CDR3 amino acids: CASSEAGGGTYEQYF. CDR3 nucleotide sequence: TGTGCCAGCAGTGAAGCGGGGGGAGGGACCTACGAGCAGTACTTC.

The CDR3 spells CASSRSTSGSYYEQYF. CDR3 nucleotides: TGTGCCAGCAGCCGATCTACTAGCGGGAGTTACTACGAGCAGTACTTC. The V gene is TRBV7-2, the J gene TRBJ2-7; TRBD2 agrees at 11 bases. Germline V gene data show CDR1 as SGHTA and CDR2 as FQGNSA. The CDR3 runs 16 residues. V was clipped by 5 bases and J by 3 bases; unmatched bases: 9.

V usage is TRBV28 and J usage is TRBJ1-4; 7 bases fit TRBD1. This CDR3 is 15 amino acids long. V was pared by 7 bases and J by 4 bases, with 9 bases of the junction left unmatched. CDR1 is MDHEN, CDR2 SYDVKM, per germline. CDR3 region: CASTPDREYNEKLFF. CDR3 in DNA: TGTGCCAGCACCCCTGACAGGGAATATAATGAAAAACTGTTTTTT.

This rearrangement joins TRBV5-4 to TRBJ2-4, with 10 positions matching TRBD1. Trimming at V came to 4 bases and at J to 8 bases, leaving 6 bases not matched to a gene. Per germline, CDR1 SGHNT and CDR2 YYREEE (reference sequence). CDR3 length: 14 amino acids. In DNA form, the CDR3 reads TGTGCCAGCAGCACCGGGACAGGGGTGGACATTCAGTACTTC. Its translation: CASSTGTGVDIQYF.

This clone appeared once. The CDR3 spells CASWSRARAKNIQYF. DNA of the CDR3: TGTGCCAGCTGGAGCAGGGCTAGAGCCAAAAACATTCAGTACTTC. The chain has TRBV28 and TRBJ2-4; a possible D gene is TRBD1 (5 bases). The germline gives CDR1 MDHEN, CDR2 SYDVKM. V was clipped by 8 bases and J by 0 bases, with 14 bases between them. The CDR3 sequence is 15 residues long.

CDR3 residues: CASSFRTSGKTGELFF. In nucleotides, the CDR3 is TGCGCCAGCAGCTTCCGGACTAGCGGGAAAACCGGGGAGCTGTTTTTT. The chain is built from TRBV5-1 and TRBJ2-2; 12 nucleotides match TRBD2. CDR1 and CDR2 from the germline V gene are SGHRS and YFSETQ. CDR3 length: 16 amino acids. J gave up 5 bases and V 2 bases, and 4 bases lay outside the gene matches.

This chain links TRBV7-3 with TRBJ2-1; D is possibly TRBD2 (6 bases). The V end lost 2 bases, the J end lost 8 bases, and 13 bases lay between the germline ends. Germline V gives CDR1 SGHTA, CDR2 FQGTGA. The CDR3 has 14 residues. CDR3 region: CASSLSPGDHEQFF. The DNA for the CDR3 is TGTGCCAGCAGCTTATCCCCGGGAGATCATGAGCAGTTCTTC.

V gene TRBV19 combines with J gene TRBJ1-4; TRBD1 matches 9 bases. This CDR3 comprises 13 residues. The ends lost 6 bases at V and 6 bases at J; junction bases unmatched: 2. In germline, CDR1 is LNHDA, CDR2 SQIVND (reference sequence). The DNA for the CDR3 is TGTGCCAGTAGCGACAGGGGGGATGAAAAACTGTTTTTT. Amino acid sequence: CASSDRGDEKLFF.

CDR3 in DNA: TGTGCCAGCGGGGACAGGCAAAACACTGAAGCTTTCTTT. Translation: CASGDRQNTEAFF. The chain joins TRBV9 to TRBJ1-1, with 8 bases lining up with TRBD1. The length of the CDR3 is 13 residues. Germline CDR1 is SGDLS and CDR2 is YYNGEE. V shed 7 bases, J shed 2 bases, and the junction held 4 bases outside the gene matches. The variable domain in full, completed from reference TRBV9 and TRBJ1-1, reads DSGVTQTPKHLITATGQRVTLRCSPRSGDLSVYWYQQSLDQGLQFLIQYYNGEERAKGNILERFSAQQFPDLHSELNLSSLELGDSALYFCASGDRQNTEAFFGQGTRLTVV.

Concerning this clone itself: One junction end disagrees with the germline gene, perhaps due to a read error. This chain links TRBV7-7 with TRBJ2-3, with D uncertain. CDR3 length: 13 amino acids. Germline CDR1 is SSHAT and CDR2 is FNYEAQ (reference sequence). The CDR3 nucleotides are TGTGCTAGCAGCTCCACAGTCACAGATACGCAGTATTTT. It encodes CASSSTVTDTQYF.

The genes are TRBV2 and TRBJ2-5, with TRBD2 identical over 8 bases. The CDR3 contains 14 residues. V shed 10 bases and J 1 base; nucleotides not matched to a gene: 8. CDR1 and CDR2 from the germline V gene are SNHLY and FYNNEI. The CDR3 DNA sequence: TGTGCCATCGCACCAAGCGGGGGCCAAGAGACCCAGTACTTC. It encodes CAIAPSGGQETQYF.

The J gene is TRBJ2-7, the V gene TRBV6-1; the D is unclear. This CDR3 has 13 residues. Germline V gene sequence: CDR1 MNHNS, CDR2 SASEGT. The ends were cut back, 2 bases at V and 3 bases at J, with 8 bases in the middle. CDR3 in DNA: TGTGCCAGCAGTGAACAGGCCCACTACGAGCAGTACTTC. Amino acid sequence: CASSEQAHYEQYF.

This chain joins TRBV11-2 and TRBJ2-1; maybe TRBD2 (5 bases). The CDR3 consists of 14 residues. Germline lookup yields CDR1 SGHAT and CDR2 FQNNGV. The V end lost 2 bases, the J end lost 7 bases, and 12 bases lay between the germline ends. The CDR3 DNA reads TGTGCCAGCAGCTTAACGGACTGGAAAAATGAGCAGTTCTTC. It translates to CASSLTDWKNEQFF.

This chain joins TRBV7-3 and TRBJ1-4; perhaps TRBD1 as D (5 bases). The CDR3 has 14 amino acids. Trimming shortened V by 4 bases and J by 0 bases, and 6 bases separated the two germline ends. The germline V gene encodes CDR1 SGHTA and CDR2 FQGTGA. The CDR3 is CASSYRTTNEKLFF. The CDR3 coding sequence is TGTGCCAGCAGCTACAGGACAACTAATGAAAAACTGTTTTTT.

A word on this clone: Additional DNA sequences in this sample encode the identical CDR3. This chain joins TRBV5-6 and TRBJ2-3; D is ambiguous. The CDR3 loop spans 14 amino acids. V was cut by 4 bases and J by 1 base, with 10 bases left in between. Germline-derived CDR1 and CDR2 are SGHDT and YYEEEE. The CDR3 DNA sequence: TGTGCCAGCAGCCCGGTTCGGGGCACAGATACGCAGTATTTT. Translating it yields CASSPVRGTDTQYF.

The chain recombines TRBV18 with TRBJ1-1; D not resolved. CDR3 length: 16 amino acids. Between the trimmed V and J ends, which lost 1 base and 3 bases, there was a span of 15 bases. Germline loops: CDR1 KGHSH, CDR2 LQKENI. The CDR3 region has the DNA TGTGCCAGCTCACCACTGGGTCGGCTCGGGGACACTGAAGCTTTCTTT. Amino acids: CASSPLGRLGDTEAFF.

The chain employs TRBV5-6 and TRBJ2-2; 11 bases agree with TRBD2. Germline CDR1 SGHDT, CDR2 YYEEEE. The V gene end was trimmed by 4 bases and the J gene end by 6 bases; junction bases not matched to a gene: 8. The CDR3 spans 16 residues. The CDR3 DNA reads TGTGCCAGCAGCCGACCTAGCGGGAGGCCCCCCGGGGAGCTGTTTTTT. Protein: CASSRPSGRPPGELFF.

This clone was seen a handful of times. DNA of the CDR3: TGTGCCAGCAGCCCGGGACTAGAGGACAATGAGCAGTTCTTC. Its translation is CASSPGLEDNEQFF. The chain joins TRBV11-2 to TRBJ2-1; 8 nucleotides match TRBD2. The CDR3 loop spans 14 amino acids. J lost 5 bases, V lost 5 bases, and 5 bases had no gene match. Germline-derived CDR1 and CDR2 are SGHAT and FQNNGV.

The chain recombines TRBV7-9 with TRBJ2-7; tentatively, D is TRBD2 (5 bases). The V and J ends lost 5 bases and 0 bases respectively, with 17 bases between them. The CDR3 has 16 amino acids. Germline CDR1 is SEHNR and CDR2 is FQNEAQ (reference sequence). The CDR3 protein is CASSQEPRGSSYEQYF. In DNA form, the CDR3 reads TGTGCCAGCAGCCAAGAACCCAGAGGGAGCTCCTACGAGCAGTACTTC.

The chain employs TRBV27 and TRBJ2-1; tentatively, D is TRBD1 (6 bases). V was cut by 7 bases and J by 2 bases, with 18 bases left in between. In germline, CDR1 is MNHEY, CDR2 SMNVEV (reference sequence). The CDR3 sequence is 16 residues long. The CDR3 nucleotides are TGTGCCAGCATCCCGATGGGGCAGGGGCCCTACAATGAGCAGTTCTTC. Protein: CASIPMGQGPYNEQFF.

The chain has TRBV7-9 and TRBJ2-3; 7 positions match TRBD1. CDR1 and CDR2 from the germline V gene are SEHNR and FQNEAQ (reference sequence). This CDR3 comprises 14 residues. V trimming: 5 bases; J trimming: 3 bases; junction bases outside the gene matches: 5. The CDR3 coding sequence is TGTGCCAGCAGCCTCCGACAGGGAACAGATACGCAGTATTTT. It encodes CASSLRQGTDTQYF. The full variable domain, with the rest looked up from reference TRBV7-9 and TRBJ2-3, is DTGVSQNPRHKITKRGQNVTFRCDPISEHNRLYWYRQTLGQGPEFLTYFQNEAQLEKSRLLSDRFSAERPKGSFSTLEIQRTEQGDSAMYLCASSLRQGTDTQYFGPGTRLTVL.

The CDR3 region has the DNA TGTGCCAGCAGTTCCTGGACTAGCGGTGACAATGAGCAGTTCTTC. Translation gives CASSSWTSGDNEQFF. This sequence joins TRBV6-5 and TRBJ2-1, with 10 bases that match TRBD2. Unmatched junction bases numbered 5, after V lost 4 bases and J lost 5 bases. Germline CDR1 reads MNHEY; CDR2 reads SVGAGI. The CDR3 has 15 amino acids.

The chain employs TRBV28 and TRBJ2-3; possible D gene TRBD2, 6 bases. The V gene lost 5 bases and the J gene lost 4 bases, with 22 bases spanning the gap. This CDR3 contains 17 residues. Germline loops: CDR1 MDHEN, CDR2 SYDVKM. The CDR3 is CASSPSKLAAVPDTQYF. The CDR3 DNA reads as TGTGCCAGCAGTCCCTCCAAACTAGCCGCCGTCCCAGATACGCAGTATTTT.

This clone was recorded only once. V usage is TRBV7-9 and J usage is TRBJ1-5; TRBD1 matches at 8 bases. CDR3 size: 15 residues. Unmatched junction bases numbered 7, after V lost 2 bases and J lost 7 bases. Germline V gives CDR1 SEHNR, CDR2 FQNEAQ (reference sequence). CDR3 protein: CASSLSGGAGQPQHF. The CDR3 region has the DNA TGTGCCAGCAGCTTATCAGGGGGCGCCGGACAGCCCCAGCATTTT.